This T cell receptor (beta chain) derives from a study of beta chain features in type 1 diabetes (dated by TCRdb to the late 2010s). Broadly, across the study: Mean age, gender distribution, total cell number and subset yield did not differ between patients and healthy donors. A total of around 110,000,000 sorted cells were examined across all samples, and RNA yield correlated strongly with the number of cells per subset. In the study, TCRB repertoires of sorted circulating CD4+ T cell subsets from recently diagnosed type 1 diabetes patients were compared with those of matched healthy donors. Regulatory and stem cell-like memory subsets were isolated from only 8 patients and about eight healthy donors, whereas naive and central memory subsets came from all 30 or so donors. The paper as a whole reports these results and caveats: Patients with type 1 diabetes made fewer insertions and deleted more nucleotides at VDJ recombination sites, implying thymic rearrangement abnormalities. PCR may preferentially amplify shorter templates, but because patient and control samples were amplified and corrected together, any resulting skew would affect both groups equally. A moderate but significant shortening of TCRB CDR3 length was observed in type 1 diabetes patients in all four CD4+ subsets. The naive, central memory and regulatory TCRB repertoires appeared to resemble one another more closely among patients than among healthy donors. Because cDNA was sequenced instead of genomic DNA, highly expressing activated cells could be over-represented, though the groups showed no difference in activation or CD3 levels. Only small numbers of individuals were included in the HLA sub-analyses, which left unresolved whether HLA type had any influence on TCRB rearrangement.

From each donor, a single peripheral blood sample of 100 to 150 mL on average was drawn into heparinised tubes. Naive, central memory, regulatory and stem cell-like memory CD4+ T cells were sorted on a BD FACSAria II using a panel including CD45RO, CCR7, CD25, CD127, CD95 and CD27. A purity above 98% was achieved for all sorted populations. PBMCs were isolated right away by Lymphoprep density gradient centrifugation and were stained directly, without culture. To minimize batch effects, samples were stained and sorted in pairs, one healthy donor with one patient per experiment. The CDR3 runs 15 residues from the cysteine to the phenylalanine. The entry retains the CDR3 DNA only, 45 bases that are in frame from base 1. The germline ends are 14 bases apart after V is trimmed by 4 bases and J by 2 bases. CDR1 and CDR2 (GTSNPN, SVGIG) derive from the germline V gene (reference sequence). All of the isolated RNA was reverse transcribed with the High Capacity cDNA Reverse Transcription Kit, so expressed TCRB transcripts were sequenced. Naive, central memory and regulatory T cell samples underwent deep immunoSEQ sequencing, averaging around 4 million total reads per sample. Sorted cells were lysed in RLT buffer and RNA was extracted with DNase-treated RNeasy Micro or Mini kits, depending on cell number. To prevent cross-contamination, each cell subset was processed individually, whereas patient and healthy donor samples were processed jointly. Using the immunoSEQ multiplex PCR, TCRB sequences were amplified from cDNA into 87-bp fragments spanning the CDR3 region. Sequencing of the amplicons was performed on the Illumina HiSeq platform. The original methods were these. PCR bias was computationally corrected using synthetic template baselines, reads within Hamming distance 2 were collapsed, and singletons that could not be merged were discarded. Reads were aligned to IMGT to assign V, D and J genes, CDR3 length, and insertions or deletions at six rearrangement sites. Within each subset, clonotype counts were normalized to sorted cell number, and only after that were true diversity and Gini coefficients computed with the tcR R package. The overlap coefficient, calculated on TCRB nucleotide sequences, was used to quantify repertoire sharing. Drawn from immuneACCESS, this table holds only the in-frame rearrangements with V and J called that TCRdb kept. Clones are partly lost; checked studies trace under half to an unresolved V gene and leave the rest unexplained. V and J calls and clone size come straight from that table; D and trimming were deduced from the DNA. Present in this sample are roughly 150,000 clones, about 9.1% of which were seen just once. The biggest ten clones account for roughly 2.5% of the sample.

About this clone: It has no known antigen specificity. It has no much larger one-base neighbor in the sample; base qualities were not kept.

The rearranged segments are TRBV30 and TRBJ2-2, with TRBD2 tentatively as D gene (6 bases match). The specimen sequenced was central memory CD4+ T cells from blood. The source is a woman in her late teens or twenties in good health. The DNA reads as follows: TGTGCCTGGAACTATGGCGGGACTAACACCGGGGAGCTGTTTTTT. This translates into CAWNYGGTNTGELFF.